These T cell receptor beta chains were read from a single sample in a study of blood T cell repertoires in COVID-19. TCRdb's copy holds only in-frame clones and misses some; the assay was immunoSEQ multiplex PCR. The data contain 120,000 to 150,000 clones, 84% of them singletons. What was sequenced was peripheral blood. These receptors all stem from a human donor in a cohort sampled during active COVID-19. The CDR3 runs from the conserved cysteine through the conserved F or W. The D gene is left open where the match is weak. Clone size is given for some rows only: seen once, a few or many times, or a class if the clone is expanded.

d_gene	v_gene	j_gene	abundance	CDR3nt	CDR3aa
TRBD1	TRBV6-4	TRBJ1-1	NA	TGTGCCAGCAGTCAAACAGGGGTTGGGACTGAAGCTTTCTTT	CASSQTGVGTEAFF
NA	TRBV6-1	TRBJ2-2	few	TGTGCCAGCAGTGAGCCAGGTGTAGGAATCGGGGAGCTGTTTTTT	CASSEPGVGIGELFF
TRBD1	TRBV29-1	TRBJ1-5	few	TGCAGCGCCGTAATAGCAGGGACAGGGCGGCAGCCCCAGCATTTT	CSAVIAGTGRQPQHF
NA	TRBV7-3	TRBJ2-1	NA	TGTGCCAGCAGCCGCGGGGGCTATGAGCAGTTCTTC	CASSRGGYEQFF
NA	TRBV7-3	TRBJ2-5	NA	TGTGCCAGCAGCTTAGAGTCAGGGGCCAGAGAGACCCAGTACTTC	CASSLESGARETQYF
TRBD2	TRBV7-2	TRBJ2-5	NA	TGTGCCAGCAGCCAAGGGACTAGCGGGGGCCAGGGGACCCAGTACTTC	CASSQGTSGGQGTQYF
TRBD2	TRBV7-9	TRBJ2-5	NA	TGTGCCAGCAGCCCCGGGACTAGCGAAGAGACCCAGTACTTC	CASSPGTSEETQYF
TRBD1	TRBV5-1	TRBJ1-1	NA	TGCGCCAGCAGCCCAGGGACAGGGAGAGGCACTGAAGCTTTCTTT	CASSPGTGRGTEAFF
TRBD2	TRBV7-9	TRBJ2-3	once	TGTGCCAGCAGCCCGGGACTAGCGGCCCTCACTAGCACAGATACGCAGTATTTT	CASSPGLAALTSTDTQYF
TRBD2	TRBV6-5	TRBJ2-5	few	TGTGCCAGCAGCTCAAGTGCGGGGGGTAGGGAGACCCAGTACTTC	CASSSSAGGRETQYF
NA	TRBV27	TRBJ2-7	NA	TGTGCCAGCAGGGGAGTCTCCTACGAGCAGTACTTC	CASRGVSYEQYF
TRBD1	TRBV28	TRBJ2-7	many	TGTGCCAGCAGAACACACAGGGGAAGCCTCTCCTACGAGCAGTACTTC	CASRTHRGSLSYEQYF
TRBD1	TRBV2	TRBJ2-5	once	TGTGCCAGCAGAAAGGACAGGGGGCACGGGGAGACCCAGTACTTC	CASRKDRGHGETQYF
NA	TRBV10-1	TRBJ2-5	NA	TGCGCCAGCAGTGCGAGGGTCCAAGAGACCCAGTACTTC	CASSARVQETQYF
NA	TRBV11-2	TRBJ1-4	NA	TGTGCCAGCAGCTTAGTGGGGCAGGGCCAAATTAATGAAAAACTGTTTTTT	CASSLVGQGQINEKLFF
NA	TRBV2	TRBJ2-2	NA	TGTGCCAGCGGGTCGGGTGGGGCAAGCGACACCGGGGAGCTGTTTTTT	CASGSGGASDTGELFF
NA	TRBV25-1	TRBJ2-3	NA	TGTGCCAGCAGCGGAGGGCCTCTTGGGACAGATACGCAGTATTTT	CASSGGPLGTDTQYF
TRBD1	TRBV19	TRBJ2-1	once	TGTGCCAGTAGTCAATATACAGGGGACAATGAGCAGTTCTTC	CASSQYTGDNEQFF
TRBD2	TRBV7-6	TRBJ2-1	NA	TGTGCCAGCAGCCCACTAGCGGGAGCCAATGAGCAGTTCTTC	CASSPLAGANEQFF
NA	TRBV21-1	TRBJ1-2	few	TGTGCCAGCAGCACACGGACAGGGAGAGGCTACACCTTC	CASSTRTGRGYTF
NA	TRBV6-1	TRBJ2-2	NA	TGTGCCAGCAGTGAAGGGGGGCCTTGGGGACTGTTTTTT	CASSEGGPWGLFF
TRBD1	TRBV7-6	TRBJ2-7	NA	TGTGCCAGCAGCCTCAGGACAGGGACGATTTTAAAGTCCTACGAGCAGTACTTC	CASSLRTGTILKSYEQYF
TRBD1	TRBV7-2	TRBJ1-6	NA	TGTGCCAGCAGCTCGGGACAGGGATCACCCCTCCACTTT	CASSSGQGSPLHF
NA	TRBV19	TRBJ1-2	NA	TGTGCCAGTAGTATCAGGACTTCTAACTATGGCTACACCTTC	CASSIRTSNYGYTF
TRBD1	TRBV7-9	TRBJ2-5	once	TGTGCCAGCAGCTTAGGGACAGGGATAGAGACCCAGTACTTC	CASSLGTGIETQYF
NA	TRBV7-9	TRBJ2-3	few	TGTGCCAGCAGCTTAGGAGGTCCCTTCACAGATACGCAGTATTTT	CASSLGGPFTDTQYF
NA	TRBV5-4	TRBJ2-3	NA	TGTGCCAGCAGCTCAAGGCGCGGTACAGATACGCAGTATTTT	CASSSRRGTDTQYF
TRBD1	TRBV19	TRBJ2-1	NA	TGTGCCAGTAGTTATTCCGGGACAGGGGCCCATGAGCAGTTCTTC	CASSYSGTGAHEQFF
TRBD1	TRBV2	TRBJ1-2	NA	TGTGCCAGCAGTGGCAGGGGGAGAGGCTATGGCTACACCTTC	CASSGRGRGYGYTF
NA	TRBV7-8	TRBJ2-7	NA	TGTGCCAGCAGCCCGGGACTGTATCCGTTTGGGTACGAGCAGTACTTC	CASSPGLYPFGYEQYF
TRBD1	TRBV7-9	TRBJ1-2	NA	TGTGCCAGCAGCCGACAGGGCCATACATCCCGCGCTAACTATGGCTACACCTTC	CASSRQGHTSRANYGYTF
NA	TRBV5-6	TRBJ1-5	NA	TGTGCCAGCAGCTTGGGCGGCAGCTCCAATCAGCCCCAGCATTTT	CASSLGGSSNQPQHF
TRBD1	TRBV5-1	TRBJ2-7	few	TGCGCCAGCAGTCGGACAGGTGGGGAGAAGCAGTACTTC	CASSRTGGEKQYF